This T cell receptor beta chain comes out of a study of OX40 agonist ivuxolimab in advanced cancers. Overall study: Patient treatment consisted of intravenous ivuxolimab administration every 2 weeks at 0.01 to 10 mg/kg. Those treated in dose escalation had hepatocellular carcinoma, melanoma, renal cell cancer or head and neck cancer. Three patients showed partial responses: one hepatocellular carcinoma and two cutaneous melanoma cases.

The CDR3 runs to 14 residues. With 4 bases removed from V and 3 bases from J, the gap between germline ends came to 12 bases. The germline V gene has CDR1 SEHNR and CDR2 FQNEAQ (reference sequence). Data came from immunoSEQ multiplex PCR; TCRdb stores just in-frame clones and leaves some out. The sample contains 95,000 to 150,000 clones, over 85% of which appear only once. The sample here was CD4+ or CD8+ T cells sorted from blood, taken in a trial of the OX40 agonist ivuxolimab. The sequence came from an adult with an advanced solid tumor such as melanoma, head and neck, liver or kidney cancer. V usage is TRBV7-9 and J usage is TRBJ1-2, with a weak D call TRBD1 (5 bases). The CDR3 protein is CASSSTQGDYGYTF. CDR3 in DNA: TGTGCCAGCAGCTCCACGCAGGGTGACTATGGCTACACCTTC.